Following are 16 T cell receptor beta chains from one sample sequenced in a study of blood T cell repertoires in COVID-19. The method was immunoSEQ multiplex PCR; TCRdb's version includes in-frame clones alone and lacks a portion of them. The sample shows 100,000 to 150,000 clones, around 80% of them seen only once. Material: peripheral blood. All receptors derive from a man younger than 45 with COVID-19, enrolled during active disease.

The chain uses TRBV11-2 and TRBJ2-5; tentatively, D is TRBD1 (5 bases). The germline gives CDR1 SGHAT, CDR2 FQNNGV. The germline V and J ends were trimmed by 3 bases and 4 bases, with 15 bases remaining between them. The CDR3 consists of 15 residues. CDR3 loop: CASSFWQGAPETQYF. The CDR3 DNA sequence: TGTGCCAGCAGCTTCTGGCAGGGTGCCCCAGAGACCCAGTACTTC.

The CDR3 region has the DNA TGTGCCAGCAGTTCCCCTCATAGCGGGGGGGCCGCCGAGCAGTACTTC. It is translated as CASSSPHSGGAAEQYF. J is TRBJ2-7 and V is TRBV28; 11 bases align to TRBD2. The CDR3 is 16 amino acids. Germline CDR1 and CDR2: MDHEN and SYDVKM. With V trimmed by 4 bases and J by 6 bases, 11 bases remained unmatched.

CDR3 in amino acids: CASSHWTSGGPDTQYF. CDR3 in DNA: TGTGCCAGCAGCCATTGGACTAGCGGGGGCCCAGATACGCAGTATTTT. The V call is TRBV7-9, the J call TRBJ2-3; 13 nucleotides line up with TRBD2. The CDR3 totals 16 residues. Unmatched junction bases numbered 6, after V lost 5 bases and J lost 4 bases. Looked up from germline, CDR1 is SEHNR and CDR2 is FQNEAQ (reference sequence).

CDR3 nucleotides: TGTGCCAGCAGCTGGGGACTAGCGGGAGCGGAGGAGCAGTACTTC. Protein sequence: CASSWGLAGAEEQYF. This chain links TRBV5-8 with TRBJ2-7; TRBD2 aligns across 14 bases. The CDR3 is 15 amino acids. The V gene end was trimmed by 3 bases and the J gene end by 7 bases; junction bases not matched to a gene: 6. Looked up from germline, CDR1 is SGHTS and CDR2 is YDEGEE.

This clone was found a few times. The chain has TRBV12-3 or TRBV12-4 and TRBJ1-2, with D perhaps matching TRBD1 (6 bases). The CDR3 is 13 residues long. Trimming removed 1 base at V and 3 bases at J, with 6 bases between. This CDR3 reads CASSLGQDYGYTF. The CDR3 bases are TGTGCCAGCAGTTTAGGACAGGACTATGGCTACACCTTC.

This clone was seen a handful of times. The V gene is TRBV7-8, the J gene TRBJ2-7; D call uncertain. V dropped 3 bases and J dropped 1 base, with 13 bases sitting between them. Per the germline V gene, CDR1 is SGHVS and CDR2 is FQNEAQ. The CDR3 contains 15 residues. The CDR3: CASSFRLTGSYEQYF. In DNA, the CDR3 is TGTGCCAGCAGCTTTAGATTGACGGGTTCCTACGAGCAGTACTTC.

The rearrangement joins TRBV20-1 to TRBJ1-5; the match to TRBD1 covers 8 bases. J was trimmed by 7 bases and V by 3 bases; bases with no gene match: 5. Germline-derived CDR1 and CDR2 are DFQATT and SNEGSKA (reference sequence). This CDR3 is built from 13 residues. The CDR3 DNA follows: TGCAGTGCTAGTGGGACAGGTCCCCAGCCCCAGCATTTT. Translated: CSASGTGPQPQHF.

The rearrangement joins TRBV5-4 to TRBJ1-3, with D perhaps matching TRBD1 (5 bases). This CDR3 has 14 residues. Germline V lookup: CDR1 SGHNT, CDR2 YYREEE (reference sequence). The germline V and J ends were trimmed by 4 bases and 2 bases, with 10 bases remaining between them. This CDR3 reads CASSQGHTGNTIYF. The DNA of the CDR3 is TGTGCCAGCAGCCAAGGACATACTGGAAACACCATATATTTT.

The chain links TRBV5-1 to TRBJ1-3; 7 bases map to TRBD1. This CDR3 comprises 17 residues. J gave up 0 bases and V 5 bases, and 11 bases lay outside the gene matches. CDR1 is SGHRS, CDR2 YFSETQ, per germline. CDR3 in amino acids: CASRNPGQQGSGNTIYF. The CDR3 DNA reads TGCGCCAGCAGGAACCCGGGACAGCAAGGCTCTGGAAACACCATATATTTT.

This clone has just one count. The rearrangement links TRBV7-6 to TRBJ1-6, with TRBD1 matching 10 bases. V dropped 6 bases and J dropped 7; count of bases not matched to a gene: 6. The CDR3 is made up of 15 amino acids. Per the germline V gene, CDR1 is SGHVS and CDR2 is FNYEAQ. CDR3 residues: CASSTGQGRNSPLHF. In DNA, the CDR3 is TGTGCCAGCAGTACGGGACAGGGGAGAAATTCACCCCTCCACTTT.

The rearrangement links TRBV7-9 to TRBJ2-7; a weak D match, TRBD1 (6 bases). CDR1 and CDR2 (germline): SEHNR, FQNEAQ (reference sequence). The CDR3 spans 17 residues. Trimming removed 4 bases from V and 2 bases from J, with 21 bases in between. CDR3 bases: TGTGCCAGCAGCTCGAGTCCCGGGACACCCCGGGCCTACGAGCAGTACTTC. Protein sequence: CASSSSPGTPRAYEQYF. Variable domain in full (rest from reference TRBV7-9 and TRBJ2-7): DTGVSQNPRHKITKRGQNVTFRCDPISEHNRLYWYRQTLGQGPEFLTYFQNEAQLEKSRLLSDRFSAERPKGSFSTLEIQRTEQGDSAMYLCASSSSPGTPRAYEQYFGPGTRLTVT.

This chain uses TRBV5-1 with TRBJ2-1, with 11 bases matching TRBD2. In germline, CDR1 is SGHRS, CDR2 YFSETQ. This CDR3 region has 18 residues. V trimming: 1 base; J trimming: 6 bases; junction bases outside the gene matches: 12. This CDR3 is CASSLQLAGLAVGNEQFF. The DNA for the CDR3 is TGCGCCAGCAGCTTGCAACTCGCGGGACTAGCGGTGGGCAATGAGCAGTTCTTC.

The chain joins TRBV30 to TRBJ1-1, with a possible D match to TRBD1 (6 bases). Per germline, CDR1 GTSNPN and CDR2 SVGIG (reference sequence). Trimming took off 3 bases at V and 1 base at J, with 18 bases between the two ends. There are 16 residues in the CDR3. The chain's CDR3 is CAWSPYWTDTNTEAFF. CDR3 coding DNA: TGTGCCTGGAGCCCCTACTGGACAGATACGAACACTGAAGCTTTCTTT.

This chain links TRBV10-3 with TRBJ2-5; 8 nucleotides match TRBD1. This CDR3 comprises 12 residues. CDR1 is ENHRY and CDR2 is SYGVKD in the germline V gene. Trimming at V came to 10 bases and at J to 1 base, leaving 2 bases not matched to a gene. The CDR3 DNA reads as TGTGCCACAGGACAGGGCCAAGAGACCCAGTACTTC. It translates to CATGQGQETQYF.

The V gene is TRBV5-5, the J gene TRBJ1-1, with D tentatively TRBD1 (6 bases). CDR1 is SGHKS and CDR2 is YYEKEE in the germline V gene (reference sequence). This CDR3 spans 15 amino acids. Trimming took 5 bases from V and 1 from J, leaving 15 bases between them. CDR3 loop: CASSYRDTPNTEAFF. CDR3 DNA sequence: TGTGCCAGCAGTTACCGGGACACTCCGAACACTGAAGCTTTCTTT.

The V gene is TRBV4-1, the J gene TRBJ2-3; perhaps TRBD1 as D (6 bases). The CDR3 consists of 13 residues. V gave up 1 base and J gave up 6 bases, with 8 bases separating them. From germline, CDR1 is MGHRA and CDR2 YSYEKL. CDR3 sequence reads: CASSQVGADTQYF. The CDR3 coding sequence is TGCGCCAGCAGCCAAGTGGGGGCGGATACGCAGTATTTT.